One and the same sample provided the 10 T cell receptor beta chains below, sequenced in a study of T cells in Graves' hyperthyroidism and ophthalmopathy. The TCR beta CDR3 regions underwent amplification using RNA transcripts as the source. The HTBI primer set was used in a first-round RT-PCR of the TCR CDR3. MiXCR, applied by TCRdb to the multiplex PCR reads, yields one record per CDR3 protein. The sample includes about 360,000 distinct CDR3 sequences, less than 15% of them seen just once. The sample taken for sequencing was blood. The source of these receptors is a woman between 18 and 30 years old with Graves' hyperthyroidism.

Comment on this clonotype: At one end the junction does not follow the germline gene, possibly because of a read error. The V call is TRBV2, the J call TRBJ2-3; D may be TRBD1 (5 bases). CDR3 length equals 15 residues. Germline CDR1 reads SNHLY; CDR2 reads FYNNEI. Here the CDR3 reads CASSDGRVFWRYAVF. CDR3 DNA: TGTGCCAGCAGTGACGGCAGGGTCTTTTGGAGATACGCAGTATTT.

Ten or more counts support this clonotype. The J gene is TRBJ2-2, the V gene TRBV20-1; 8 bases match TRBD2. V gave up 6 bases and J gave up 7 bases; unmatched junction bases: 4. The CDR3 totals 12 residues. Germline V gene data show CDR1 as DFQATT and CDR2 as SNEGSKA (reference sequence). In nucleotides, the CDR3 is TGCAGTGCCCCTCGGGGGGGCGGGGAGCTGTTTTTT. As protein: CSAPRGGGELFF.

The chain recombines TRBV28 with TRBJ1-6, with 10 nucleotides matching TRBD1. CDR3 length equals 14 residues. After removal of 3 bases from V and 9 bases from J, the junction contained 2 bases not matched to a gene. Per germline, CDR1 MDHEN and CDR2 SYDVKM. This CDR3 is CASSLRTGGSPLHF. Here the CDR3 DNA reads TGTGCCAGCAGTTTGCGGACAGGGGGTTCACCCCTCCACTTT.

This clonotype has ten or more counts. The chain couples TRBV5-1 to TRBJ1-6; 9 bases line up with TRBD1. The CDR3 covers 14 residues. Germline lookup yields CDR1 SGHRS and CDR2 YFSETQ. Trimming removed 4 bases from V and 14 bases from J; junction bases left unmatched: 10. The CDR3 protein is CASSDRDRASSLHF. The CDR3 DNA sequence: TGCGCCAGCAGCGACAGGGACAGGGCGTCGTCCCTCCACTTT.

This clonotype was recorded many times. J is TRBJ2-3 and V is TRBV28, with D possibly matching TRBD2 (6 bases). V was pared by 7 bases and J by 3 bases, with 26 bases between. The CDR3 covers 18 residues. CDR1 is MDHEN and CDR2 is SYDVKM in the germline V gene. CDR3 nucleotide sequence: TGTGCCAGCATCCCTTGGCGGGAACCGTGGCTGGGGACAGATACGCAGTATTTT. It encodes CASIPWREPWLGTDTQYF.

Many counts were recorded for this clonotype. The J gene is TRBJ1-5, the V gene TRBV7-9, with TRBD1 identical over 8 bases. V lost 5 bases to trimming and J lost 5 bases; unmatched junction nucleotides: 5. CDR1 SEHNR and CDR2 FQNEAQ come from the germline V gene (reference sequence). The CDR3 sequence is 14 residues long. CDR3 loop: CASSTDRGYQPQHF. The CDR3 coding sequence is TGTGCCAGCAGCACCGACAGGGGATATCAGCCCCAGCATTTT. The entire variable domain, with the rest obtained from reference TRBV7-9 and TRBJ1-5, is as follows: DTGVSQNPRHKITKRGQNVTFRCDPISEHNRLYWYRQTLGQGPEFLTYFQNEAQLEKSRLLSDRFSAERPKGSFSTLEIQRTEQGDSAMYLCASSTDRGYQPQHFGDGTRLSIL.

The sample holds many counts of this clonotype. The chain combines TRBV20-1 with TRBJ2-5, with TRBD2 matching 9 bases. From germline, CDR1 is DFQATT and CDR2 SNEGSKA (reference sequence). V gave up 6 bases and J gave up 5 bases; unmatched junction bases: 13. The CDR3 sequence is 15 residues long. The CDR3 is CSAPDWREGEETQYF. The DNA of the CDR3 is TGCAGTGCCCCCGATTGGCGGGAGGGGGAGGAGACCCAGTACTTC.

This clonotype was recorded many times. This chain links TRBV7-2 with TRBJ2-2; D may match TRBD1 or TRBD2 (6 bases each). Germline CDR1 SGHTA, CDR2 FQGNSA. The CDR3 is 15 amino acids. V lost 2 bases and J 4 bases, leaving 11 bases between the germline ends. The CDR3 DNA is TGTGCCAGCAGCTTATTACAGGGAGGCACCGGGGAGCTGTTTTTT. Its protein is CASSLLQGGTGELFF.

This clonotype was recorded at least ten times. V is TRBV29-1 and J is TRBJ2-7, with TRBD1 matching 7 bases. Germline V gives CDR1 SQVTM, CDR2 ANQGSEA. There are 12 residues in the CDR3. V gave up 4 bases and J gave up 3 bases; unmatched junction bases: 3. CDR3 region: CSVGGQLYEQYF. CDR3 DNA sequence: TGCAGCGTTGGGGGACAGCTCTACGAGCAGTACTTC.

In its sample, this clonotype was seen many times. DNA of the CDR3: TGTGCCAGCAGTTACCTCAGGACCGTGGGATTCTCCTACGAGCAGTACTTC. Its translation: CASSYLRTVGFSYEQYF. This rearrangement joins TRBV12-3 or TRBV12-4 to TRBJ2-7; no reliable D call. The CDR3 is 17 residues long. V dropped 4 bases and J dropped 0 bases, with 19 bases sitting between them.